The TCR beta chain described here comes from a study of TIL therapy for anti-PD-1-resistant metastatic lung cancer. Looking at the study overall: Tumors carried a median 1.5 non-synonymous mutations per megabase. Study-level results: Treatment-naive, never-smoker and oncogene-addicted patients were overrepresented in this highly selected cohort.

Regarding time point: pre-treatment sample, taken before nivolumab and TIL therapy. This was the immunoSEQ v3 assay. Sequencing was performed with immunoSEQ multiplex PCR; in TCRdb, only in-frame clones are kept and a portion is missing. Here the sample spans over 20,000 clones, over 70% being singletons. The CDR3 covers 15 residues. Trimming at V came to 6 bases and at J to 0 bases, leaving 1 base not matched to a gene. Germline CDR1 reads WNHNN; CDR2 reads SYGVQD (reference sequence). This clone was seen more than once but under ten times. Its antigen remains unknown. The chain is built from TRBV10-1 and TRBJ2-1, with TRBD2 matching 11 bases. The sequence came from a person aged 25 to 80 with non-small cell lung cancer. The material sequenced was blood, taken at baseline. CDR3 sequence reads: CASSTSGSSYNEQFF. The CDR3 DNA reads as TGCGCCAGCAGCACTAGCGGGAGCTCCTACAATGAGCAGTTCTTC.